The sequence of this T cell receptor beta chain was determined in a study of vaccination and CD4 T cells after COVID-19. Study context: PCR on nasal swabs identified SARS-CoV-2 in convalescent patients, of whom roughly 10 were mild and one severe. Culture controls were given either a CEFX pool, an HIV-1 Nef pool, or no peptide. Study-wide results and limits: For SARS-CoV-2-reactive clonotypes, the median went from around 20 to 38, a nonsignificant increase.

Treatment reported: roughly 10-day PBMC culture with coronavirus spike peptide pools or control peptides (ViraFEST assay). Oncomine TCR Beta short-read sequencing was applied to DNA from cultured CD4+ T cells. Each CDR3 protein is one row after TCRdb ran MiXCR on the PCR reads. There are 20,000 to 25,000 distinct CDR3 sequences in the sample; 35% to 40% occur only once, and about 5% lies in the top ten. In germline, CDR1 is GTSNPN, CDR2 SVGIG (reference sequence). Losses at the gene ends were 3 bases for V and 4 bases for J; bases not matched to a gene: 7. The CDR3 totals 15 residues. This clonotype was observed a handful of times. Its specificity is unknown.

J is TRBJ2-7 and V is TRBV30, with 12 bases matching TRBD1. Sequenced here: CD4+ T cells from blood, cultured in vitro, sampled before SARS-CoV-2 vaccination. This TCR came from a human donor who had recovered from COVID-19. The CDR3 bases are TGTGCCTGGAGAGGGACAGGGGGCGCCGAATACGAGCAGTACTTC. As protein: CAWRGTGGAEYEQYF.